This TCR beta chain was obtained from a study of shared clonotypes between healthy human individuals. At the level of the study: Every donor yielded three CD4 naive, three CD4 memory, two CD8 naive and one CD8 memory plate.

Per germline, CDR1 SGHVS and CDR2 FQNEAQ. V shed 4 bases and J shed 0 bases, with 21 bases lying between them. This CDR3 spans 18 amino acids. Template for every sorted-subset replicate PCR totaled 150 to 250 ng DNA, some 30,000 T cell genomes. Data came from immunoSEQ multiplex PCR; TCRdb stores just in-frame clones and leaves some out. The table records hundreds of thousands of clones, 80% to 95% of them present only once. As defined, naive CD8 cells were CD45RO-negative and positively selected for CCR7, with terminally differentiated effector memory CD45RA+ cells excluded. The rearrangement links TRBV7-8 to TRBJ2-5; TRBD2 might be the D (6 bases). The TCR originated in a man under 40 in good health. The sample comprised naive CD8+ T cells sorted from blood. The CDR3 bases are TGTGCCAGCAGCTCCCCGTCCCGGGACTTAGGGGACCAAGAGACCCAGTACTTC. Translating gives CASSSPSRDLGDQETQYF.